A single sample is the source of the 12 T cell receptor beta chains below, sequenced in a study of cytomegalovirus exposure and HLA in healthy donors. PCR involved 60 Vbeta and 13 Jbeta primers. Sequenced by immunoSEQ multiplex PCR; TCRdb stores in-frame clones only, minus some. The profile covers around 100,000 clones, with about 79% appearing a single time and more than 2% taken by the ten largest. Sequencing was performed on PBMCs. Every receptor here comes from a man between 45 and 60 years old in good health and CMV-seropositive.

The chain is built from TRBV7-9 and TRBJ2-7; D unclear. V lost 5 bases to trimming and J lost 2 bases, with 13 bases between them. This CDR3 spans 14 amino acids. Germline V CDR1 and CDR2: SEHNR, FQNEAQ (reference sequence). For the CDR3, the DNA is TGTGCCAGCAGCCCCTCCCTGGCCCCCTACGAGCAGTACTTC. This sequence encodes CASSPSLAPYEQYF.

V usage is TRBV4-2 and J usage is TRBJ1-3; 8 nucleotides line up with TRBD1. This CDR3 region has 16 residues. CDR1 is LGHNA, CDR2 YNFKEQ, per germline. Trimming cost V 3 bases and J 0 bases; bases outside gene matches: 4. The CDR3 DNA sequence: TGTGCCAGCAGCCAGGCGGACAGGGCCTCTGGAAACACCATATATTTT. Encoded protein: CASSQADRASGNTIYF.

The chain employs TRBV1 and TRBJ2-2; the table calls TRBD2, which could not be checked here. TRBV1 is a listed pseudogene. The CDR3 has 18 residues. The CDR3 DNA reads as TGCACCAGCAGCCAAGAGGGCCTAGCGGGGGCAGGCACCGGGGAGCTGTTTTTT. Protein product: CTSSQEGLAGAGTGELFF.

The chain joins TRBV30 to TRBJ2-3; TRBD2 agrees at 8 bases. V lost 7 bases to trimming and J lost 0 bases; unmatched junction nucleotides: 9. The CDR3 contains 15 residues. The germline V gene has CDR1 GTSNPN and CDR2 SVGIG (reference sequence). CDR3: CASDLSGMSTDTQYF. For the CDR3, the DNA is TGTGCCTCGGACCTTAGCGGGATGAGCACAGATACGCAGTATTTT.

This clone was detected a few times. CDR3 protein: CASSLTVPAGVSGGELFF. The CDR3 DNA is TGTGCCAGCAGTTTAACGGTCCCAGCGGGAGTTTCGGGCGGGGAGCTGTTTTTT. The chain recombines TRBV27 with TRBJ2-2; 8 bases agree with TRBD2. After removal of 2 bases from V and 7 bases from J, the junction contained 15 bases not matched to a gene. The CDR3 sequence is 18 residues long. From germline, CDR1 is MNHEY and CDR2 SMNVEV (reference sequence).

This chain uses TRBV5-1 with TRBJ2-1, with 7 bases aligning to TRBD1. Germline-derived CDR1 and CDR2 are SGHRS and YFSETQ. The CDR3 contains 15 residues. Losses at the gene ends were 0 bases for V and 6 bases for J; bases not matched to a gene: 6. The CDR3 region is CASSLALRQGNEQFF. As DNA, the CDR3 is TGCGCCAGCAGCTTGGCCCTTCGACAGGGCAATGAGCAGTTCTTC.

The chain uses TRBV27 and TRBJ2-5, with 11 bases identical to TRBD1. With 5 bases clipped from V and 5 bases from J, the junction kept 13 bases outside the gene matches. The CDR3 is 17 residues long. Germline-derived CDR1 and CDR2 are MNHEY and SMNVEV (reference sequence). CDR3 nucleotides: TGTGCCAGCAGTCCAGGACAGGGGGCGCCGATCTGGGAGACCCAGTACTTC. As protein: CASSPGQGAPIWETQYF.

The gene calls are TRBV9 and TRBJ2-7, with a possible D match to TRBD1 (6 bases). The CDR3 is made up of 13 amino acids. Germline V gives CDR1 SGDLS, CDR2 YYNGEE. Trimming stripped 1 base from V and 7 bases from J, with 12 bases between. The CDR3 sequence: CASSVRAQGEQYF. The CDR3 DNA is TGTGCCAGCAGCGTAAGGGCCCAGGGGGAGCAGTACTTC. Using reference TRBV9 and TRBJ2-7 for the parts outside the CDR3, the full variable domain is DSGVTQTPKHLITATGQRVTLRCSPRSGDLSVYWYQQSLDQGLQFLIQYYNGEERAKGNILERFSAQQFPDLHSELNLSSLELGDSALYFCASSVRAQGEQYFGPGTRLTVT.

The chain has TRBV7-9 and TRBJ1-5, with 7 bases matching TRBD1. CDR1 is SEHNR, CDR2 FQNEAQ, per germline (reference sequence). The length of the CDR3 is 17 residues. The V gene end was trimmed by 5 bases and the J gene end by 5 bases; junction bases not matched to a gene: 15. The CDR3 loop is CASSGRDSQKRDQPQHF. In nucleotides, the CDR3 is TGTGCCAGCAGCGGAAGGGACAGCCAGAAAAGGGATCAGCCCCAGCATTTT. Combining the CDR3 with reference TRBV7-9 and TRBJ1-5 gives the whole variable domain DTGVSQNPRHKITKRGQNVTFRCDPISEHNRLYWYRQTLGQGPEFLTYFQNEAQLEKSRLLSDRFSAERPKGSFSTLEIQRTEQGDSAMYLCASSGRDSQKRDQPQHFGDGTRLSIL.

This clone was detected only a few times. The chain has TRBV7-3 and TRBJ2-2; D may be TRBD2 (6 bases). Germline loops: CDR1 SGHTA, CDR2 FQGTGA. This CDR3 is 14 amino acids long. V shed 5 bases and J shed 2 bases, with 9 bases lying between them. CDR3 residues: CASSRDSNTGELFF. Here the CDR3 DNA reads TGTGCCAGCAGCCGGGACTCTAACACCGGGGAGCTGTTTTTT.

The rearrangement joins TRBV6-4 to TRBJ2-3; a weak D match, TRBD2 (6 bases). The germline CDR1 and CDR2 sequences are MRHNA and SNTAGT. V lost 6 bases and J lost 5, with 12 bases in between. This CDR3 is built from 13 residues. This CDR3 reads CASSRELGDTQYF. The CDR3 DNA reads TGTGCCAGCAGCCGGGAGCTGGGAGATACGCAGTATTTT.

About this clone: This same CDR3 is encoded by further DNA sequences in the sample. This sequence joins TRBV5-1 and TRBJ1-2, with D unclear. Germline CDR1 and CDR2: SGHRS and YFSETQ. V lost 4 bases and J lost 4, with 14 bases in between. This CDR3 comprises 14 residues. The CDR3 coding sequence is TGCGCCAGCAGCCCAACGGGAGATTCCTATGGCTACACCTTC. It yields the protein CASSPTGDSYGYTF.